This T cell receptor beta chain is drawn from a study of blood T cell repertoires in COVID-19. Study overall: Samples came from the United States, Italy and Spain, spanning acute and convalescent COVID-19. Nucleic acid was either cDNA or gDNA, and it came from T cells, B-cell-depleted T cells, or PBMCs.

Per the authors' pipeline: Reference gene primer amplification gave nucleated cell count estimates. Clones were sequenced by immunoSEQ multiplex PCR, and TCRdb holds only the in-frame ones, with some missing. V and J calls and clone size are given by that table; D and trimming were obtained from the DNA. The data contain 100,000 to 150,000 clones, more than 85% of them singletons. Germline CDR1 and CDR2: LGHNA and YSLEER. The CDR3 is 15 residues long. V gave up 3 bases and J gave up 6 bases; unmatched junction bases: 6. The chain links TRBV4-3 to TRBJ1-4; 8 positions match TRBD1. The material sequenced was peripheral blood. The TCR was taken from a man over 45 with active or convalescent COVID-19. CDR3 amino acids: CASSHGYRGDEKLFF. In DNA form, the CDR3 reads TGCGCCAGCAGCCATGGATACAGGGGGGATGAAAAACTGTTTTTT.